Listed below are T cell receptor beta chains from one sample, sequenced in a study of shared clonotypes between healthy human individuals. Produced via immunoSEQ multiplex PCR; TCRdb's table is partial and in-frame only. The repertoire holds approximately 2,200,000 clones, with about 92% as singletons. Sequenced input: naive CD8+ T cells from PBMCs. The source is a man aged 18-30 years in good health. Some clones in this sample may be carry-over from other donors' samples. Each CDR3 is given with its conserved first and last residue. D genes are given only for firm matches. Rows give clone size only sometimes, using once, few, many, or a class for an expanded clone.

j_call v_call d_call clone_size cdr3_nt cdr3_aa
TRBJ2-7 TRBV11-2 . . TGTGCCAGCAGCTTGGGTGGGCGGTCCGAGCAGTACTTC CASSLGGRSEQYF
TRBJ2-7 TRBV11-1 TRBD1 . TGTGCCAGCACTGAGGGGGCGACGGGCTACGAGCAGTACTTC CASTEGATGYEQYF
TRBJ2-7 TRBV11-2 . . TGTGCCAGCAGCTCCGAGGCAGGCTTTTACGAGCAGTACTTC CASSSEAGFYEQYF
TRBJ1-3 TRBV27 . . TGTGCCAGCAGTTTAGTCGTAGGCCCGACCTCTGGAAACACCATATATTTT CASSLVVGPTSGNTIYF
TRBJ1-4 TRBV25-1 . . TGTGCCAGCAGTCCCAGGACAGCCACTTTTGAAAAACTGTTTTTT CASSPRTATFEKLFF
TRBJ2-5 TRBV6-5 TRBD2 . TGTGCCAGCGGCCCTAGCGGAAGATACCAAGAGACCCAGTACTTC CASGPSGRYQETQYF
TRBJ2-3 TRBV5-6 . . TGTGCCAGCAGCCTAGCCTTTTCTAGCGCAACAGATACGCAGTATTTT CASSLAFSSATDTQYF
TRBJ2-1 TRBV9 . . TGTGCCAGCAGCGGTTACCGGGACCTCGCCCCCTCCTACAATGAGCAGTTCTTC CASSGYRDLAPSYNEQFF
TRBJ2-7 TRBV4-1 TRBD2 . TGCGCCAGCAGCCAAGAAGGGAGCGGGACCTCCTACGAGCAGTACTTC CASSQEGSGTSYEQYF
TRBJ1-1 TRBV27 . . TGTGCCAGCAGTTTGGGGTCTCGTTACACTGAAGCTTTCTTT CASSLGSRYTEAFF
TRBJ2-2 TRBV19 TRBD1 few TGTGCCAGTAGTGCTCGGACAGGGCTGGTCGGGGAGCTGTTTTTT CASSARTGLVGELFF
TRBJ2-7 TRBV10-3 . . TGTGCCATCTCCGGGGCAGGAACCACCTACGAGCAGTACTTC CAISGAGTTYEQYF
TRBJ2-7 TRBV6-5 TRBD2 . TGTGCCAGCAGTTACACTGGCGGGAGTACCCACGAGCAGTACTTC CASSYTGGSTHEQYF
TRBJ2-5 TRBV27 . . TGTGCCAGCAACCCACGGGGCATACTCATGGGAGAGACCCAGTACTTC CASNPRGILMGETQYF
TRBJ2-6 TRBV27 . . TGTGCCAGCAGTTTATGGGGGAGTGGGGCCAACGTCCTGACTTTC CASSLWGSGANVLTF
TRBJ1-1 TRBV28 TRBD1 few TGTGCCAGCAGCCATATTGGGACAGGGCACACTGAAGCTTTCTTT CASSHIGTGHTEAFF
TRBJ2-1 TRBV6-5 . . TGTGCCAGCAGTTACTCTTCGGGACAAGTCTACAATGAGCAGTTCTTC CASSYSSGQVYNEQFF
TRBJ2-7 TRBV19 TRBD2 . TGTGCCAGTAGTACCGGGGGGACCTACGAGCAGTACTTC CASSTGGTYEQYF
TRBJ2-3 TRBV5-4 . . TGTGCCAGCAGCGTCCGGACTCTCGTAGTGGCAGATACGCAGTATTTT CASSVRTLVVADTQYF
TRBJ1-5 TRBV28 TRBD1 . TGTGCCAGCTGGACAGGAAGCAATCAGCCCCAGCATTTT CASWTGSNQPQHF